Listed below are T cell receptor beta chains from one sample, sequenced in a study of blood T cell repertoires in COVID-19. Measured with immunoSEQ multiplex PCR; TCRdb has only the in-frame clones, and not every one. The sample lists tens of thousands of clones, around 73% seen once, with roughly 12% in the top ten. Sequences were obtained from peripheral blood. These receptors came from a man older than 75 with acute or convalescent COVID-19. CDR3s leave out the opening cysteine and the closing phenylalanine or tryptophan. The order of the fields is J gene, V gene, CDR3 protein.

J gene: TRBJ2-1
V gene: TRBV3-1/TRBV3-2
CDR3 protein: ASSQRGASGEQF

J gene: TRBJ2-1
V gene: TRBV21-1
CDR3 protein: ASSPLDRSSYNEQF

J gene: TRBJ2-7
V gene: TRBV4-2
CDR3 protein: ASSQDRGMSSYEQY

J gene: TRBJ2-5
V gene: TRBV18
CDR3 protein: ASSPQQETQY

J gene: TRBJ2-3
V gene: TRBV25-1
CDR3 protein: ASRSGVPDTQY

J gene: TRBJ1-2
V gene: TRBV7-9
CDR3 protein: ASSNREHGYT

J gene: TRBJ1-1
V gene: TRBV2
CDR3 protein: ASSEIQGATEAF

J gene: TRBJ2-1
V gene: TRBV10-3
CDR3 protein: AIRQGLADYNEQF

J gene: TRBJ2-3
V gene: TRBV11-1
CDR3 protein: ASSLAGTGFTDTQY

J gene: TRBJ2-1
V gene: TRBV5-1
CDR3 protein: ASSPGGGSYNEQF

J gene: TRBJ2-6
V gene: TRBV5-1
CDR3 protein: ASSLSTGANVLT

J gene: TRBJ1-2
V gene: TRBV5-4
CDR3 protein: ASSLRTGEGYT

J gene: TRBJ1-4
V gene: TRBV5-1
CDR3 protein: ASSLGQGYEKLF

J gene: TRBJ1-6
V gene: TRBV18
CDR3 protein: ASSPGTGGYGSPLH

J gene: TRBJ1-4
V gene: TRBV5-1
CDR3 protein: ASSLTDANEKLF

J gene: TRBJ2-2
V gene: TRBV30
CDR3 protein: AWRFSGRAGTGELF

J gene: TRBJ1-1
V gene: TRBV13
CDR3 protein: ASSVQFNTEAF

J gene: TRBJ1-1
V gene: TRBV6-6
CDR3 protein: ASSYMEGANEAF

J gene: TRBJ1-6
V gene: TRBV3-1/TRBV3-2
CDR3 protein: ASSQGFRDRGNSPLH

J gene: TRBJ1-3
V gene: TRBV5-1
CDR3 protein: ASSMDGSSGNTIY

J gene: TRBJ1-6
V gene: TRBV28
CDR3 protein: ASSPGQQNSPLH

J gene: TRBJ2-3
V gene: TRBV5-1
CDR3 protein: ASSLVGGSDTQY

J gene: TRBJ2-1
V gene: TRBV7-9
CDR3 protein: ASRALASSSYNEQF

J gene: TRBJ2-2
V gene: TRBV4-1
CDR3 protein: ASSFRDTGPGELF

J gene: TRBJ2-5
V gene: TRBV6-5
CDR3 protein: ASSSGSGTQY

J gene: TRBJ1-1
V gene: TRBV3-1/TRBV3-2
CDR3 protein: ASSLQLQRTEAF

J gene: TRBJ2-7
V gene: TRBV13
CDR3 protein: ASSLGGGRPSYEQY

J gene: TRBJ2-5
V gene: TRBV6-5
CDR3 protein: ASRDTGPKETQY

J gene: TRBJ1-1
V gene: TRBV6-5
CDR3 protein: ASSYSLAGRAF

J gene: TRBJ1-3
V gene: TRBV3-1/TRBV3-2
CDR3 protein: ASAPGQNSGNTIY

J gene: TRBJ1-1
V gene: TRBV29-1
CDR3 protein: SVEDGGPGDTEAF

J gene: TRBJ2-1
V gene: TRBV10-2
CDR3 protein: ASSRQALIGNEQF

J gene: TRBJ1-2
V gene: TRBV6-5
CDR3 protein: ASRHEGTNYGYT

J gene: TRBJ1-2
V gene: TRBV12-3/TRBV12-4
CDR3 protein: ASSLGRNYGYT

J gene: TRBJ2-6
V gene: TRBV5-4
CDR3 protein: ASSLDNSGANVLT

J gene: TRBJ1-2
V gene: TRBV6-5
CDR3 protein: ASSYSTGELFGYT

J gene: TRBJ1-1
V gene: TRBV11-3
CDR3 protein: ASSLLGPGRGAF

J gene: TRBJ2-1
V gene: TRBV19
CDR3 protein: ASSMTSQEQF

J gene: TRBJ2-5
V gene: TRBV19
CDR3 protein: ASSIRLAGKGETQY

J gene: TRBJ1-1
V gene: TRBV9
CDR3 protein: ASSAGTGVGTEAF

J gene: TRBJ2-1
V gene: TRBV5-1
CDR3 protein: ASSLGGTGTHNEQF

J gene: TRBJ2-7
V gene: TRBV5-1
CDR3 protein: ASSQTGAAEQY

J gene: TRBJ1-2
V gene: TRBV7-8
CDR3 protein: ASNRGGGYGYT

J gene: TRBJ1-5
V gene: TRBV19
CDR3 protein: ASTDRASQPQH

J gene: TRBJ2-1
V gene: TRBV11-3
CDR3 protein: ASSRSGLLNEQF

J gene: TRBJ2-1
V gene: TRBV5-8
CDR3 protein: ASRPSGRSSYNEQF

J gene: TRBJ2-1
V gene: TRBV27
CDR3 protein: ASSSTSGSPYNEQF

J gene: TRBJ1-5
V gene: TRBV19
CDR3 protein: ASSASGGYQPQH

J gene: TRBJ1-4
V gene: TRBV2
CDR3 protein: ASRWLQGANEKLF

J gene: TRBJ2-1
V gene: TRBV15
CDR3 protein: ATSPRRGAGFSYNEQF

J gene: TRBJ2-7
V gene: TRBV6-5
CDR3 protein: ASSYARTGGSYEQY

J gene: TRBJ2-5
V gene: TRBV19
CDR3 protein: ASSPGLAGGQATQY

J gene: TRBJ2-5
V gene: TRBV7-6
CDR3 protein: ASSSLLPETQY

J gene: TRBJ2-7
V gene: TRBV27
CDR3 protein: ASSLFKGTGRGQY

J gene: TRBJ2-3
V gene: TRBV19
CDR3 protein: ASSMASGSTDTQY